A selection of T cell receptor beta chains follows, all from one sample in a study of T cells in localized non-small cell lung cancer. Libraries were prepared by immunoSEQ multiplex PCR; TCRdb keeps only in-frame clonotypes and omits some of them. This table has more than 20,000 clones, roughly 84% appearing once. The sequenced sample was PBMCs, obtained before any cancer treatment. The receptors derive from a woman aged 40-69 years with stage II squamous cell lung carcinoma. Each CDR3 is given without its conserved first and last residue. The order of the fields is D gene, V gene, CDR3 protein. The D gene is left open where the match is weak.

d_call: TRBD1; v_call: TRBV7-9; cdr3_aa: ASSLGQGVGHEQY
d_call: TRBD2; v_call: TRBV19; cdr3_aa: ASFRLAGASSTGELF
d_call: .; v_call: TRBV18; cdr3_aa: ASSGIRTQETQY
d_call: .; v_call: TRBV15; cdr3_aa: ATTAGSGGNEQF
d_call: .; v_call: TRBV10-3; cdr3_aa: AISDPSEGVGYGYT
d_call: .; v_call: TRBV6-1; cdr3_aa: ASSGGLQYEQF
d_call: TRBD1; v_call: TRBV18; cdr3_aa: ASSPPGQVEAF
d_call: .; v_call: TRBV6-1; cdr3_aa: ASSEGGGGNSPLH
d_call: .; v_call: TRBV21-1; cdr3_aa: ASSPPPCSGRSTDTQY
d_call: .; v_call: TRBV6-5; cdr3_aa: ASSLTGLGTEAF
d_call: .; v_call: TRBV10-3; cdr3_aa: AISSGKANEKLF
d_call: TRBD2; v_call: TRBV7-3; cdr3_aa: ASSSLGGSSTDTQY
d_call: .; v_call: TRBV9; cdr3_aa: ASSVGTRSRGGNTIY
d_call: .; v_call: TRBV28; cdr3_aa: ASSTAYEQY
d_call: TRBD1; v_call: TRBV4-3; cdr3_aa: ASSQEGQMTDTQY
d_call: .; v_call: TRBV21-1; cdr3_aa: ASSGDSGRVEAF
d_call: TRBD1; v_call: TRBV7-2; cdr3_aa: ASSSRQGATGELF
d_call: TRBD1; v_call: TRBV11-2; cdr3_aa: ASSISHRGRGKLF
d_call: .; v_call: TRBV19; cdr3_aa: ASSLRTSGTGELF
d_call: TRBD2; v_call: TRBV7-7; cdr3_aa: ASSFGRNGGELF
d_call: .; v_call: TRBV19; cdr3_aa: ASSIGQRTYEQY
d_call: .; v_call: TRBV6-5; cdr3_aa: ASSDQGLSNQPQH
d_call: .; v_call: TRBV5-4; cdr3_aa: ASSLFAGRTEAF
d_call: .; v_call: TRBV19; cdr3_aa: ASALRGSYEKLF
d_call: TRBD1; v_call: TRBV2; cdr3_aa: AGRRQGQEKLF
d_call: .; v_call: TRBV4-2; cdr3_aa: ASSPTGEGQETQY
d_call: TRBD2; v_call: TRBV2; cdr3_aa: ASSDPTSAYYEQY
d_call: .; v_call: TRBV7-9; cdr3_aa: ASSLGETNTGELF
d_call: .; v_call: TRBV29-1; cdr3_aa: SVRGGDRHYEQY
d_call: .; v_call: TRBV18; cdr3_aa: ASSPVGTGNNEQF
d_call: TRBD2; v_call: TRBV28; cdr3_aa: ASSTGLAGVRGTGELF
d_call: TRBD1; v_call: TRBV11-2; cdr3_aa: ASSFLQGSYEQY
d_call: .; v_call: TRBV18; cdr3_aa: ASSPRGGKETQY
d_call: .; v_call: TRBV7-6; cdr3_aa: ASSTDRTTEAF
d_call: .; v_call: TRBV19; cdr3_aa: ASSMSGRSHVYT
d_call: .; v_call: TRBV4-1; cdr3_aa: ASSQGGYT
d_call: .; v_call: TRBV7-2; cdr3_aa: ASSLTGEGRQPQH
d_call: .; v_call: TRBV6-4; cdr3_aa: ASLGRDNSPLH
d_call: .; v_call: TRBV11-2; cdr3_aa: ASTQAGSPNAGELF
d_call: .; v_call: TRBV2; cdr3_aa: ASSEQDYGYT
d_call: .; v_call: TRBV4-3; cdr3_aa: ASSQDSGWDYGYT